This paragraph reports one TCR beta chain. Its antigen is unknown. The data were obtained in a study of OX40 agonist ivuxolimab in advanced cancers. Regarding the study as a whole: In a subset of nonresponders, normalized T-cell clonal expansion was also low.

Generated by immunoSEQ multiplex PCR, the TCRdb table keeps only in-frame clones and is missing some. Among 80,000 to 100,000 clones listed, roughly 87% were seen once. Deletions cut 2 bases from V and 10 bases from J, with 30 bases between. Germline lookup yields CDR1 ENHRY and CDR2 SYGVKD. The CDR3 runs 18 residues. The rearrangement uses TRBV10-3 and TRBJ2-7; the D call may be TRBD1 or TRBD2 (5 bases each). This specimen was CD4+ or CD8+ T cells sorted from blood, taken in a trial of the OX40 agonist ivuxolimab. The sequence was collected from an adult with an advanced solid tumor such as melanoma, head and neck, liver or kidney cancer. CDR3 DNA: TGTGCCATCAGTGAGCCCCCCGAGGGACCCCCGCCGCCTAAAGGACAGTACTTC. Its translation: CAISEPPEGPPPPKGQYF.